The 6 T cell receptor beta chains listed next were all sequenced from one sample in a study of shared clonotypes between healthy human individuals. Assay used: immunoSEQ multiplex PCR; TCRdb lists only in-frame clones, some missing. This table has roughly 490,000 clones, 79% appearing once. Sequencing input: PBMCs. All receptors come from a woman aged 40 to 55 in good health. Some clones in this sample may be carry-over from other donors' samples.

The chain joins TRBV19 to TRBJ2-1, with 9 positions matching TRBD1. V was clipped by 9 bases and J by 7 bases; unmatched bases: 19. The CDR3 loop spans 17 amino acids. Germline V CDR1 and CDR2: LNHDA, SQIVND (reference sequence). CDR3 in DNA: TGTGCCAGAACCGGGACAGGGAATCTCCATAGGTCTAATGAGCAGTTCTTC. This codes for CARTGTGNLHRSNEQFF.

V gene TRBV10-3 combines with J gene TRBJ2-1; a possible D gene is TRBD2 (6 bases). This CDR3 is 14 amino acids long. Germline V lookup: CDR1 ENHRY, CDR2 SYGVKD. The germline V and J ends were trimmed by 5 bases and 10 bases, with 18 bases remaining between them. DNA for the CDR3: TGTGCCATCAGTCCCGTTCTCAGCGGGTTGGAGCAGTTCTTC. Encoded protein: CAISPVLSGLEQFF.

This chain connects TRBV7-8 to TRBJ2-1, with D possibly TRBD2 on 5 matching bases. Trimming shortened V by 0 bases and J by 0 bases, and 9 bases separated the two germline ends. The CDR3 has 16 amino acids. CDR1 and CDR2 from the germline V gene are SGHVS and FQNEAQ. The CDR3 loop reads CASSLAGGLSYNEQFF. The CDR3 nucleotides are TGTGCCAGCAGCTTAGCAGGCGGACTCTCCTACAATGAGCAGTTCTTC.

V usage is TRBV15 and J usage is TRBJ2-2, with 9 bases matching TRBD2. The CDR3 has 17 residues. The V gene's germline CDR1 is LNHNV and CDR2 YYDKDF (reference sequence). V shed 4 bases, J shed 4 bases, and the junction held 10 bases outside the gene matches. The CDR3 protein is CATSTGLAELVTGELFF. CDR3 nucleotides: TGTGCCACCAGCACGGGACTAGCAGAGTTGGTCACCGGGGAGCTGTTTTTT.

The chain links TRBV5-4 to TRBJ1-4, with a tentative D call TRBD1 (5 bases). This CDR3 contains 15 residues. V was pared by 4 bases and J by 5 bases, with 15 bases between. The germline V gene has CDR1 SGHNT and CDR2 YYREEE (reference sequence). CDR3 DNA: TGTGCCAGCAGCCTACCGGGTCCAGGGAATGAAAAACTGTTTTTT. Encoded protein: CASSLPGPGNEKLFF.

The chain is built from TRBV5-1 and TRBJ2-7, with TRBD2 identical over 7 bases. CDR1 is SGHRS, CDR2 YFSETQ, per germline. V lost 0 bases and J lost 5; bases outside the gene matches: 8. The CDR3 totals 15 residues. The chain's CDR3 is CASSLVRGSSDEQYF. The CDR3 DNA reads as TGCGCCAGCAGCTTGGTACGCGGGAGTAGCGACGAGCAGTACTTC.